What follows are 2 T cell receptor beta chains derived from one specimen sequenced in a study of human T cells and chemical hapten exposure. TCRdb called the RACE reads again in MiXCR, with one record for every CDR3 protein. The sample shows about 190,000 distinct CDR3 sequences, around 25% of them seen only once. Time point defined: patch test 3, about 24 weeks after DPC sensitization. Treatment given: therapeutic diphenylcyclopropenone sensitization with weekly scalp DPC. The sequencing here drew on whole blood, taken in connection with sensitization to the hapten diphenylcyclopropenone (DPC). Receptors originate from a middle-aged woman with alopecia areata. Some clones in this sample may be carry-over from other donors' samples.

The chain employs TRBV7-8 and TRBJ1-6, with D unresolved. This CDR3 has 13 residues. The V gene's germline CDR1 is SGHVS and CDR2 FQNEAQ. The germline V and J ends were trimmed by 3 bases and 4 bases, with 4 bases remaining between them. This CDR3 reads CASSLLYNSPLHF. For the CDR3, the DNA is TGTGCCAGCAGCTTGCTGTATAATTCACCCCTCCACTTT.

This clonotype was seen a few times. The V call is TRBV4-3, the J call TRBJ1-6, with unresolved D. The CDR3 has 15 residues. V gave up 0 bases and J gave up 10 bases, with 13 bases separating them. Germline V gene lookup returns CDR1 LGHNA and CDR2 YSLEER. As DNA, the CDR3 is TGCGCCAGCAGCCAAGATACCTCTTTAGCCTCACCCCTCCACTTT. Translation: CASSQDTSLASPLHF.